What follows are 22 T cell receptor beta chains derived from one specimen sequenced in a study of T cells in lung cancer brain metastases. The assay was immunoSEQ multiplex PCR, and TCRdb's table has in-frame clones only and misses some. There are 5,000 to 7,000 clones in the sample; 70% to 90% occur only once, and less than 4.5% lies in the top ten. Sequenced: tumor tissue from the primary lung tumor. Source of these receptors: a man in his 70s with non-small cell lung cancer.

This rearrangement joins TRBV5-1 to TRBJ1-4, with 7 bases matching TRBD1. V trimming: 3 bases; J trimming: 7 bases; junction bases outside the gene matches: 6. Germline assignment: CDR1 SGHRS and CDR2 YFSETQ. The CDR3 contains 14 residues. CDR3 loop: CASSSGQIGEKLFF. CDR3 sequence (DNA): TGCGCCAGCAGCTCGGGACAGATCGGTGAAAAACTGTTTTTT.

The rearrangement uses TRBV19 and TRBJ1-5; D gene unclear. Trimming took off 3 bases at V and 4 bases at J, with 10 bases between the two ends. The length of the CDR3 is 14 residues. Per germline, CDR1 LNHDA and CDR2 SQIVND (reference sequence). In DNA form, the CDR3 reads TGTGCCAGTAGTATTTCAGGACCTAATCAGCCCCAGCATTTT. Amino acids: CASSISGPNQPQHF.

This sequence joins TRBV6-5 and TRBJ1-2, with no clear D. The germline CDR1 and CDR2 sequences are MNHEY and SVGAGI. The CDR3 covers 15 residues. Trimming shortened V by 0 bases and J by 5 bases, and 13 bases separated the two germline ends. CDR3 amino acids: CASSYSLFQDYGYTF. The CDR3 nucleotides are TGTGCCAGCAGTTACTCTTTATTCCAGGATTATGGCTACACCTTC.

The DNA of the CDR3 is TGTGCCAGCAATAGGGCTCTAACTGAAGCTTTCTTT. Its protein is CASNRALTEAFF. This chain links TRBV2 with TRBJ1-1, with unresolved D. This CDR3 spans 12 amino acids. Germline V gene sequence: CDR1 SNHLY, CDR2 FYNNEI. V lost 7 bases to trimming and J lost 5 bases, with 11 bases between them.

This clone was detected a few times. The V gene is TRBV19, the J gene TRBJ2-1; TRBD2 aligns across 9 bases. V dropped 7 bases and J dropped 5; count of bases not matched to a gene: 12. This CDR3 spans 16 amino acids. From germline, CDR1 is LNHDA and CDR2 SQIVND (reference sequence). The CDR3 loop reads CASMSLAGSIDNEQFF. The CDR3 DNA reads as TGTGCCAGTATGTCGCTAGCGGGGAGCATTGACAATGAGCAGTTCTTC.

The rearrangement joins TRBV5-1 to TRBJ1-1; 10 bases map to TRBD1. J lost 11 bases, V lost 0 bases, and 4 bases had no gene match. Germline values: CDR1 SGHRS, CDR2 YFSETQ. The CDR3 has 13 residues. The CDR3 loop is CASSLVRGQGAFF. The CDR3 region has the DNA TGCGCCAGCAGCTTGGTTAGGGGACAGGGGGCTTTCTTT.

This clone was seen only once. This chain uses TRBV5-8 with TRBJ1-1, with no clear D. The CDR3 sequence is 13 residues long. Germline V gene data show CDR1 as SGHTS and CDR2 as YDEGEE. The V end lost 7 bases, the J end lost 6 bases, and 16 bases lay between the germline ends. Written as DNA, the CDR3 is TGTGCCAGCCACAGCTGGTCCGGGGCTGAAGCTTTCTTT. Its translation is CASHSWSGAEAFF.

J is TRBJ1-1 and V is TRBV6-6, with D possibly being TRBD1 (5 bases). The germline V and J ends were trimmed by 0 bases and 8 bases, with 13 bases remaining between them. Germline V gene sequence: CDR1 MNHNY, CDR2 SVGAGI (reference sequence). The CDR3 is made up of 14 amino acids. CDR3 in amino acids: CASSYSRGKGEAFF. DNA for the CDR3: TGTGCCAGCAGTTACTCGAGAGGGAAGGGGGAAGCTTTCTTT.

In DNA form, the CDR3 reads TGTGCCAGTAGTATGACCCCTCAGGCGTACACTGAAGCTTTCTTT. It is translated as CASSMTPQAYTEAFF. The chain combines TRBV19 with TRBJ1-1; D is undetermined. Germline-derived CDR1 and CDR2 are LNHDA and SQIVND (reference sequence). Trimming stripped 3 bases from V and 3 bases from J, with 14 bases between. The CDR3 extends over 15 amino acids.

The CDR3 loop reads CAWSVHGGFTEAFF. The CDR3 coding sequence is TGTGCCTGGAGTGTACATGGGGGATTCACTGAAGCTTTCTTT. The rearrangement uses TRBV30 and TRBJ1-1, with D possibly matching TRBD1 (5 bases). Germline lookup yields CDR1 GTSNPN and CDR2 SVGIG (reference sequence). CDR3 size: 14 residues. V was shortened by 0 bases and J by 4 bases, with 12 bases between the two germline ends. The variable domain in full, with the rest retrieved from reference TRBV30 and TRBJ1-1, is SQTIHQWPATLVQPVGSPLSLECTVEGTSNPNLYWYRQAAGRGLQLLFYSVGIGQISSEVPQNLSASRPQDRQFILSSKKLLLSDSGFYLCAWSVHGGFTEAFFGQGTRLTVV.

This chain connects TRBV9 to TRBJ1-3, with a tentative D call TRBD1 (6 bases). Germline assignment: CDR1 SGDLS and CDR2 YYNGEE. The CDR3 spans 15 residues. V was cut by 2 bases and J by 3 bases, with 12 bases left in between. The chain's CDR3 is CASSVGQLYGNTIYF. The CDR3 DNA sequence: TGTGCCAGCAGCGTGGGACAACTCTATGGAAACACCATATATTTT.

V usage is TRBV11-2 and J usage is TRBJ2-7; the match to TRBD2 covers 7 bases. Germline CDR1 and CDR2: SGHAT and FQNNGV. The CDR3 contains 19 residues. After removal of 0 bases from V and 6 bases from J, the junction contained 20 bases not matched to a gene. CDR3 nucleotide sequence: TGTGCCAGCAGCTTAGATAGCACTAGCGCCAACCCATTAGCAGGCGAGCAGTACTTC. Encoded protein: CASSLDSTSANPLAGEQYF.

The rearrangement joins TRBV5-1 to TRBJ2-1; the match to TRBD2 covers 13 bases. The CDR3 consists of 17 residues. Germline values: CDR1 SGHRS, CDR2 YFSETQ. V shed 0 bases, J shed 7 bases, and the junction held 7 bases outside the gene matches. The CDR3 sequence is CASSLALAGGPGNEQFF. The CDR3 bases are TGCGCCAGCAGCTTGGCACTAGCGGGAGGGCCAGGAAATGAGCAGTTCTTC.

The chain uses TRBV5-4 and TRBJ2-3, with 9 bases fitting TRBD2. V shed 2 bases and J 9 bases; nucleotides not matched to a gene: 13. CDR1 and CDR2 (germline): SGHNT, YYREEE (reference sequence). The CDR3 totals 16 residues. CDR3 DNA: TGTGCCAGCAGCTTACCCCGGGGTAGCGGGGGCAGCACGCAGTATTTT. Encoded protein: CASSLPRGSGGSTQYF.

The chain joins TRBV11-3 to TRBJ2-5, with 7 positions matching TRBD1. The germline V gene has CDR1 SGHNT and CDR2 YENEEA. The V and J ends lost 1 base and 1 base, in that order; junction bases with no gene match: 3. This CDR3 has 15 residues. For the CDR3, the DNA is TGTGCCAGCAGCTTAGGACAGGGACCCCAAGAGACCCAGTACTTC. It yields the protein CASSLGQGPQETQYF.

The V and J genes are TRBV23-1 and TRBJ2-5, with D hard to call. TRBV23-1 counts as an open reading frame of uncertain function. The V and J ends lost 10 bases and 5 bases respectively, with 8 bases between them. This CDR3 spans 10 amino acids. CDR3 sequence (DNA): TGCGCCAATATCATGGAGACCCAGTACTTC. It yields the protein CANIMETQYF.

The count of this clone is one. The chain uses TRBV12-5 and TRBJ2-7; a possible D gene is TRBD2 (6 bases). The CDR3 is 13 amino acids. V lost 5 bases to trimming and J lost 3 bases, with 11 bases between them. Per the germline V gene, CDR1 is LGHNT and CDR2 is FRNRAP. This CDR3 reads CASGRGLVYEQYF. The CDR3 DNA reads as TGTGCTAGTGGTCGGGGACTCGTCTACGAGCAGTACTTC. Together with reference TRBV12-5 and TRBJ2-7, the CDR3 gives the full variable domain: DARVTQTPRHKVTEMGQEVTMRCQPILGHNTVFWYRQTMMQGLELLAYFRNRAPLDDSGMPKDRFSAEMPDATLATLKIQPSEPRDSAVYFCASGRGLVYEQYFGPGTRLTVT.

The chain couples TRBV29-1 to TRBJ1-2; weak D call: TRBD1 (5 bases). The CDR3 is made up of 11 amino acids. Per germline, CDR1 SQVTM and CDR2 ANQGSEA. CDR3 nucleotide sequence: TGCGGGGCAGAACTAAACTATGGCTACACCTTC. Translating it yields CGAELNYGYTF.

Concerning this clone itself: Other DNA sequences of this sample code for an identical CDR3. DNA for the CDR3: TGTGCCAGCAGCGCGGGCCCCTACGAGCAGTACTTC. Translation: CASSAGPYEQYF. This chain uses TRBV2 with TRBJ2-7, with a tentative D call TRBD2 (5 bases). Looked up from germline, CDR1 is SNHLY and CDR2 is FYNNEI. The CDR3 loop spans 12 amino acids. V lost 6 bases and J lost 2, with 8 bases in between.

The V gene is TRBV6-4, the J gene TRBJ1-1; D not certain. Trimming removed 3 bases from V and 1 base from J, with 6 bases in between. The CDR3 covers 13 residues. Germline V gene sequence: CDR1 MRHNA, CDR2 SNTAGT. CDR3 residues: CASSDVTNTEAFF. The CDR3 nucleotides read TGTGCCAGCAGTGATGTCACGAACACTGAAGCTTTCTTT.

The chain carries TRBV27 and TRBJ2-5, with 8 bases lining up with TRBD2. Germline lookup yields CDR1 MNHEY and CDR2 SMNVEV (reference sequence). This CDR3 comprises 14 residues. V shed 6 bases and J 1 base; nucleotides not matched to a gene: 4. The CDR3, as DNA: TGTGCCAGCAGATTAGCGGGAACCCAAGAGACCCAGTACTTC. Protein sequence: CASRLAGTQETQYF.

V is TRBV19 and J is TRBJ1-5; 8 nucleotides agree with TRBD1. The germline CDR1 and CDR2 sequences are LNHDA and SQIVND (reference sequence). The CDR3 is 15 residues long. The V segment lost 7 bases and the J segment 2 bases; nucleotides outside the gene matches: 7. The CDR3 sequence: CASTLSGQGNQPQHF. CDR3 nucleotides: TGTGCCAGTACCCTCTCGGGACAGGGCAATCAGCCCCAGCATTTT.